This passage covers 18 T cell receptor beta chains from one sample sequenced in a study of tumor-infiltrating lymphocytes in oesophageal squamous cell carcinoma. TCRdb independently ran MiXCR on the PCR reads; one entry per CDR3 protein. The data hold some 12,000 distinct CDR3 sequences, with around three fifths observed a single time. Input material: esophageal tumor tissue. The source is a male donor with esophageal squamous cell carcinoma.

This clonotype is deemed medium-sized (0.01 to 0.1%). The chain combines TRBV7-3 with TRBJ1-4; D uncertain. Germline V gives CDR1 SGHTA, CDR2 FQGTGA. The CDR3 covers 13 residues. The V and J ends lost 5 bases and 7 bases respectively, with 11 bases between them. CDR3 residues: CASSPDPGEKLFF. The CDR3, as DNA: TGTGCCAGCAGCCCCGACCCGGGTGAAAAACTGTTTTTT.

The chain employs TRBV7-4 and TRBJ2-3, with D perhaps TRBD1 (6 bases). Near its end, the DNA agrees better with TRBJ2-1, so the J call may be wrong. Germline V CDR1 and CDR2: SGHVT, SQSDAQ. The length of the CDR3 is 16 residues. This CDR3 reads CASSLETGGPYNEQFF. CDR3 in DNA: TGTGCCAGCAGCTTAGAGACAGGAGGTCCCTACAATGAGCAGTTCTTC.

The V call is TRBV6-1, the J call TRBJ1-1; D is uncertain. From germline, CDR1 is MNHNS and CDR2 SASEGT. V lost 5 bases and J 4 bases, leaving 5 bases between the germline ends. CDR3 size: 11 residues. The CDR3 is CASSQGTEAFF. In DNA, the CDR3 is TGTGCCAGCAGTCAAGGCACTGAAGCTTTCTTT.

The rearrangement uses TRBV7-2 and TRBJ2-5, with 7 bases fitting TRBD2. The tail of the sequence fits TRBJ2-7 better, so the J call may be wrong. This CDR3 contains 16 residues. In germline, CDR1 is SGHTA, CDR2 FQGNSA. The CDR3 loop reads CASSLGAGVLSYEQYF. CDR3 DNA sequence: TGTGCCAGCAGCTTAGGGGCGGGAGTTCTGTCCTACGAGCAGTACTTC.

V gene TRBV11-1 combines with J gene TRBJ2-1, with D unclear. Germline CDR1 and CDR2: SGHAT and FQDESV (reference sequence). With 2 bases removed from V and 4 bases from J, the gap between germline ends came to 15 bases. The CDR3 extends over 16 amino acids. The CDR3 nucleotides read TGTGCCAGCAGCTTATTTATAACGGAGCCGTACAATGAGCAGTTCTTC. Translation gives CASSLFITEPYNEQFF.

The DNA of the CDR3 is TGTGCCAATCACAGGGATATGAACACTGAAGCTTTCTTT. Amino acids: CANHRDMNTEAFF. This chain connects TRBV2 to TRBJ1-1; a possible D gene is TRBD1 (6 bases). Germline assignment: CDR1 SNHLY and CDR2 FYNNEI. The length of the CDR3 is 13 residues. V was cut by 10 bases and J by 0 bases, with 12 bases left in between.

The chain carries TRBV18 and TRBJ1-4; TRBD1 matches at 7 bases. Germline V gene lookup returns CDR1 KGHSH and CDR2 LQKENI. The junction had 16 bases not matched to a gene; V was cut back by 4 bases and J by 14 bases. The CDR3 length is 15 residues. As DNA, the CDR3 is TGTGCCAGCTCACTAGACAGGGACCGAGCCCAAGGGCTGTTTTTT. This sequence encodes CASSLDRDRAQGLFF. Based on the CDR3 plus reference TRBV18 and TRBJ1-4, the full variable domain is NAGVMQNPRHLVRRRGQEARLRCSPMKGHSHVYWYRQLPEEGLKFMVYLQKENIIDESGMPKERFSAEFPKEGPSILRIQQVVRGDSAAYFCASSLDRDRAQGLFFGSGTQLSVL.

The gene calls are TRBV7-2 and TRBJ2-3; TRBD1 might be the D (5 bases). Germline values: CDR1 SGHTA, CDR2 FQGNSA. V dropped 5 bases and J dropped 2 bases, with 11 bases sitting between them. The CDR3 sequence is 14 residues long. Written as DNA, the CDR3 is TGTGCCAGCAGCCGTGACAGCTTCACAGATACGCAGTATTTT. Translated, it gives CASSRDSFTDTQYF. The whole variable domain, filled in from reference TRBV7-2 and TRBJ2-3, reads GAGVSQSPSNKVTEKGKDVELRCDPISGHTALYWYRQSLGQGLEFLIYFQGNSAPDKSGLPSDRFSAERTGGSVSTLTIQRTQQEDSAVYLCASSRDSFTDTQYFGPGTRLTVL.

V and J are TRBV7-2 and TRBJ2-1, with 12 bases identical to TRBD2. This CDR3 spans 18 amino acids. V was clipped by 5 bases and J by 0 bases; unmatched bases: 8. Germline V CDR1 and CDR2: SGHTA, FQGNSA. CDR3 loop: CASSLYRTSGASYNEQFF. The CDR3 DNA is TGTGCCAGCAGCCTATATCGGACTAGCGGGGCCTCCTACAATGAGCAGTTCTTC.

This sequence joins TRBV7-2 and TRBJ2-5, with 10 nucleotides matching TRBD2. The CDR3 length is 15 residues. Germline CDR1 reads SGHTA; CDR2 reads FQGNSA. V shed 2 bases, J shed 5 bases, and the junction held 5 bases outside the gene matches. The CDR3: CASSLWTSGGETQYF. The CDR3 DNA reads as TGTGCCAGCAGCTTATGGACTAGCGGTGGCGAGACCCAGTACTTC.

V usage is TRBV28 and J usage is TRBJ2-1, with D tentatively TRBD2 (6 bases). The ends were cut back, 2 bases at V and 3 bases at J, with 14 bases in the middle. This CDR3 spans 16 amino acids. Germline V lookup: CDR1 MDHEN, CDR2 SYDVKM. In DNA, the CDR3 is TGTGCCAGCAGTTTACCCTCGGAGGGCGGCTACAATGAGCAGTTCTTC. This codes for CASSLPSEGGYNEQFF.

This clonotype is medium-sized. The gene calls are TRBV18 and TRBJ2-7; D is unclear. In germline, CDR1 is KGHSH, CDR2 LQKENI. CDR3 size: 13 residues. The V gene lost 1 base and the J gene lost 3 bases, with 7 bases spanning the gap. CDR3 DNA: TGTGCCAGCTCACCACGGGGAAACTACGAGCAGTACTTC. This gives the protein CASSPRGNYEQYF.

This clonotype is medium-sized. The genes are TRBV24-1 and TRBJ2-3; 11 nucleotides match TRBD2. Germline V CDR1 and CDR2: KGHDR, SFDVKD. V shed 8 bases, J shed 0 bases, and the junction held 15 bases outside the gene matches. This CDR3 contains 19 residues. The CDR3 nucleotides read TGTGCCACCACCCCTAGTCCCGGGACTAGCGGCTCTAGCACAGATACGCAGTATTTT. Protein sequence: CATTPSPGTSGSSTDTQYF.

The V call is TRBV7-2, the J call TRBJ2-6; 14 positions agree with TRBD2. The J call is doubtful: the DNA matches TRBJ2-1 better. The CDR3 is 14 amino acids. In germline, CDR1 is SGHTA, CDR2 FQGNSA. DNA of the CDR3: TGTGCCAGCAGCCCTGGACTAGCGGGGGGAAAGCAGTTCTTC. This codes for CASSPGLAGGKQFF.

This clonotype was seen ten or more times. The rearrangement links TRBV6-1 to TRBJ1-3; 8 nucleotides align to TRBD1. CDR3 length: 15 residues. The J segment lost 0 bases and the V segment lost 5 bases, leaving 3 bases of the junction unmatched. CDR1 is MNHNS, CDR2 SASEGT, per germline. CDR3 protein: CASSSDRGSGNTIYF. In nucleotides, the CDR3 is TGTGCCAGCAGTTCTGACAGGGGCTCTGGAAACACCATATATTTT.

V gene TRBV7-4 combines with J gene TRBJ2-1, with TRBD1 matching over 8 bases. The DNA matches TRBJ2-5 better at its end, which makes the J call doubtful. Germline CDR1 is SGHVT and CDR2 is SQSDAQ. This CDR3 is built from 13 residues. The CDR3 protein is CASSGQGGETQYF. DNA of the CDR3: TGTGCCAGCAGTGGACAGGGCGGGGAGACCCAGTACTTC.

The chain carries TRBV5-1 and TRBJ2-7; 7 bases fit TRBD1. The CDR3 is made up of 15 amino acids. The junction had 9 bases not matched to a gene; V was cut back by 1 base and J by 5 bases. From germline, CDR1 is SGHRS and CDR2 YFSETQ. This CDR3 is CASSLYRGRENEQYF. In DNA, the CDR3 is TGCGCCAGCAGCTTGTACAGGGGTAGAGAGAACGAGCAGTACTTC.

The sample holds many counts of this clonotype. V is TRBV10-2 and J is TRBJ1-4, with D maybe TRBD1 (5 bases). The ends were cut back, 0 bases at V and 8 bases at J, with 13 bases in the middle. The germline V gene has CDR1 WSHSY and CDR2 SAAADI. This CDR3 is 15 amino acids long. The CDR3 here is CASSESTGGMEKLFF. The CDR3 bases are TGCGCCAGCAGTGAGTCTACAGGCGGAATGGAAAAACTGTTTTTT.